At least ten counts were recorded for the clone carrying this T cell receptor beta chain. Carrying unique molecular identifiers, the cDNA also gained a universal primer site through template switching. Each CDR3 protein is one row after TCRdb ran MiXCR on the 5' RACE reads. The data show under 800,000 distinct CDR3 sequences, 21% seen once. This record belongs to a study of identical twins. Looked up from germline, CDR1 is WSHSY and CDR2 is SAAADI. V was cut by 2 bases and J by 9 bases, with 9 bases left in between. This CDR3 has 12 residues. These sequences were also reported in another study, on T cells expressing NK-cell markers. That source notes: Several donors showed dominant NKG2C+ clonotypes comprising roughly 1.0-7.0% of their CD8+ T cells. A handful of donors showed these clonotypes also leading the CD3+CD56-NKG2C+ fraction.

The sequenced sample was PBMCs. This sequence originates from a young woman in good health. The chain combines TRBV10-2 with TRBJ2-3, with D hard to call. The chain's CDR3 is CASSEERRTQYF. CDR3 sequence (DNA): TGCGCCAGCAGTGAGGAACGGAGAACGCAGTATTTT.